This is a list of T cell receptor beta chains from one sample in a study of cytomegalovirus exposure and HLA in healthy donors. Only in-frame clones appear in the TCRdb table, and some are missing; sequencing was by immunoSEQ multiplex PCR. The profile shows some 150,000 clones, 85% to 90% of them singletons. Source material: PBMCs. The source is a woman younger than 45 in good health and CMV-seronegative. Both conserved end residues are part of each CDR3. The order of the fields is V gene, J gene, clone size, D gene, CDR3 protein, CDR3 DNA. A D gene is named only where the DNA matches it firmly. Rows give clone size only sometimes, using once, few, many, or a class for an expanded clone.

TRBV28	TRBJ1-2	few	TRBD1	CASIKRQGDYGYTF	TGTGCCAGCATAAAGCGACAGGGTGACTATGGCTACACCTTC
TRBV6-1	TRBJ2-7	NA	NA	CASRKTGRNEQYF	TGTGCCAGCAGAAAGACAGGGAGGAACGAGCAGTACTTC
TRBV4-3	TRBJ2-5	few	TRBD2	CASSQATSVGETQYF	TGCGCCAGCAGCCAAGCTACTAGCGTTGGGGAGACCCAGTACTTC
TRBV7-3	TRBJ2-1	NA	NA	CASSWDGTNEQFF	TGTGCCAGCAGCTGGGACGGGACAAATGAGCAGTTCTTC
TRBV9	TRBJ1-2	once	NA	CASSVDGFAGFSYGYTF	TGTGCCAGCAGCGTAGACGGTTTCGCAGGGTTCAGCTATGGCTACACCTTC
TRBV5-4	TRBJ1-2	NA	TRBD1	CASSVGTEPYGYTF	TGTGCCAGCAGCGTGGGGACAGAACCTTATGGCTACACCTTC
TRBV9	TRBJ1-4	NA	NA	CASSPTPGNEKLFF	TGTGCCAGCAGCCCCACGCCGGGAAATGAAAAACTGTTTTTT
TRBV25-1	TRBJ1-1	NA	NA	CASSEAGAGNTEAFF	TGTGCCAGCAGTGAGGCGGGGGCAGGGAACACTGAAGCTTTCTTT
TRBV7-9	TRBJ2-1	NA	TRBD2	CASSLNLAGDNEQFF	TGTGCCAGCAGCTTAAATCTAGCGGGTGACAATGAGCAGTTCTTC
TRBV7-9	TRBJ2-3	NA	NA	CASLEGATDTQYF	TGTGCCAGCTTGGAGGGGGCCACAGATACGCAGTATTTT
TRBV6-6	TRBJ2-3	NA	NA	CASSYGSSTDTQYF	TGTGCCAGCAGTTACGGGAGCAGCACAGATACGCAGTATTTT
TRBV4-3	TRBJ1-2	NA	NA	CASSPMRMYLNYGYTF	TGCGCCAGCAGCCCCATGAGAATGTATTTGAACTATGGCTACACCTTC
TRBV27	TRBJ2-1	NA	TRBD2	CASSRSAGSSYNEQFF	TGTGCCAGCAGTAGGTCAGCGGGGAGCTCCTACAATGAGCAGTTCTTC
TRBV7-9	TRBJ2-7	NA	TRBD2	CASWGGYEQYF	TGTGCCAGCTGGGGGGGATACGAGCAGTACTTC
TRBV5-4	TRBJ1-1	NA	TRBD1	CASRLRGQNTEAFF	TGTGCCAGCAGACTTAGGGGGCAGAACACTGAAGCTTTCTTT
TRBV7-2	TRBJ2-5	NA	NA	CASSFQTGLQETQYF	TGTGCCAGCAGCTTCCAGACAGGACTCCAAGAGACCCAGTACTTC
TRBV25-1	TRBJ2-1	NA	TRBD2	CASVGLAGSHEQFF	TGTGCCAGCGTGGGACTAGCGGGGAGCCATGAGCAGTTCTTC
TRBV28	TRBJ2-7	NA	NA	CASSLAGGYEQYF	TGTGCCAGCAGTTTAGCCGGGGGCTACGAGCAGTACTTC
TRBV7-9	TRBJ2-3	NA	NA	CASSLGLGRRADTQYF	TGTGCCAGCAGCTTAGGTCTGGGCCGACGCGCAGATACGCAGTATTTT
TRBV7-7	TRBJ2-5	NA	NA	CASSSGQMGSETQYF	TGTGCCAGCAGCTCCGGACAGATGGGGTCGGAGACCCAGTACTTC
TRBV4-3	TRBJ2-3	NA	NA	CARCRGGVADTQYF	TGCGCCAGATGTCGTGGAGGAGTTGCAGATACGCAGTATTTT
TRBV11-2	TRBJ2-2	NA	NA	CASSQDRRTGELFF	TGTGCCAGCAGCCAAGACAGGCGTACCGGGGAGCTGTTTTTT
TRBV7-2	TRBJ2-1	NA	NA	CASSSRHWWVYNEQFF	TGTGCCAGCAGCTCAAGACACTGGTGGGTGTACAATGAGCAGTTCTTC
TRBV5-1	TRBJ1-1	NA	NA	CASSFRDVFTEAFF	TGCGCCAGCAGCTTTCGGGATGTATTCACTGAAGCTTTCTTT
TRBV6-6	TRBJ1-2	NA	NA	CASSYSTAANGYTF	TGTGCCAGCAGTTACTCGACGGCGGCGAATGGCTACACCTTC
TRBV6-6	TRBJ1-4	few	NA	CASQLITNEKLFF	TGTGCCAGCCAGTTGATCACTAATGAAAAACTGTTTTTT
TRBV27	TRBJ1-5	few	NA	CASSLGSNQPQHF	TGTGCCAGCAGTTTAGGCAGCAATCAGCCCCAGCATTTT
TRBV27	TRBJ2-1	NA	TRBD2	CASRPSGAYNEQFF	TGTGCCAGCAGACCTAGCGGGGCCTACAATGAGCAGTTCTTC
TRBV7-2	TRBJ2-7	NA	NA	CASSLVPRASYEQYF	TGTGCCAGCAGCTTAGTCCCTCGAGCTTCCTACGAGCAGTACTTC
TRBV5-1	TRBJ2-5	NA	NA	CASSLGQGIPAAETQYF	TGCGCCAGCAGCTTGGGGCAGGGGATCCCCGCCGCGGAGACCCAGTACTTC
TRBV5-1	TRBJ2-7	NA	NA	CASSSTSQGSEQYF	TGCGCCAGCAGCTCGACCTCTCAGGGCTCCGAGCAGTACTTC
TRBV9	TRBJ2-3	NA	NA	CASSVDGAGSSTDTQYF	TGTGCCAGCAGCGTAGATGGGGCGGGGTCTAGCACAGATACGCAGTATTTT
TRBV7-9	TRBJ2-7	NA	NA	CASSSLHGNEQYF	TGTGCCAGCAGCTCCTTACACGGGAACGAGCAGTACTTC
TRBV4-1	TRBJ2-2	NA	TRBD2	CASSQEARLAGGQLGLFF	TGCGCCAGCAGCCAAGAGGCCCGACTAGCGGGGGGGCAACTGGGGCTGTTTTTT
TRBV28	TRBJ1-1	NA	TRBD1	CASSLGGTGGTEAFF	TGTGCCAGCAGTTTAGGCGGGACAGGGGGGACTGAAGCTTTCTTT
TRBV14	TRBJ2-3	NA	NA	CASSQDQGLADTQYF	TGTGCCAGCAGCCAAGATCAGGGGTTGGCAGATACGCAGTATTTT
TRBV9	TRBJ2-1	once	TRBD2	CASSATWGKTSGRASEQFF	TGTGCCAGCAGCGCCACATGGGGGAAAACTAGCGGGAGGGCCAGTGAGCAGTTCTTC
TRBV7-9	TRBJ2-1	NA	TRBD2	CASSLPGGLSSGEQFF	TGTGCCAGCAGCCTCCCGGGGGGACTATCTTCAGGCGAGCAGTTCTTC
TRBV11-2	TRBJ1-6	NA	TRBD1	CASSWTRQGSSPLHF	TGTGCCAGCAGCTGGACCCGACAGGGGAGTTCACCCCTCCACTTT
TRBV7-6	TRBJ1-6	NA	TRBD1	CASSPRQGDSSPLHF	TGTGCCAGCAGCCCCAGACAGGGTGACTCTTCACCCCTCCACTTT
TRBV27	TRBJ2-7	NA	TRBD1	CASSHGTGKWFEQYF	TGTGCCAGCAGTCACGGGACAGGGAAATGGTTCGAGCAGTACTTC
TRBV5-1	TRBJ2-3	NA	NA	CASSPDSSSTDTQYF	TGCGCCAGCAGCCCGGATAGCTCTAGCACAGATACGCAGTATTTT
TRBV18	TRBJ2-7	NA	NA	CASSPSRGNLEQYF	TGTGCCAGCTCCCCAAGCAGGGGAAATCTCGAGCAGTACTTC
TRBV4-1	TRBJ2-7	NA	TRBD1	CASSHRGQGATQEQYF	TGCGCCAGCAGCCATCGTGGACAGGGCGCCACCCAGGAGCAGTACTTC
TRBV7-9	TRBJ2-1	NA	NA	CASSLDSQGYNEQFF	TGTGCCAGCAGCTTAGATTCCCAGGGATACAATGAGCAGTTCTTC
TRBV5-6	TRBJ2-5	NA	TRBD1	CASSLVTGAETQYF	TGTGCCAGCAGCTTGGTGACAGGGGCGGAGACCCAGTACTTC
TRBV30	TRBJ1-5	NA	NA	CAWSALSLYSNQPQHF	TGTGCCTGGAGTGCCCTAAGTCTGTATAGCAATCAGCCCCAGCATTTT
TRBV11-3	TRBJ2-2	NA	TRBD2	CASSSGGGLGGELFF	TGTGCCAGCAGCTCCGGGGGGGGGCTCGGCGGGGAGCTGTTTTTT